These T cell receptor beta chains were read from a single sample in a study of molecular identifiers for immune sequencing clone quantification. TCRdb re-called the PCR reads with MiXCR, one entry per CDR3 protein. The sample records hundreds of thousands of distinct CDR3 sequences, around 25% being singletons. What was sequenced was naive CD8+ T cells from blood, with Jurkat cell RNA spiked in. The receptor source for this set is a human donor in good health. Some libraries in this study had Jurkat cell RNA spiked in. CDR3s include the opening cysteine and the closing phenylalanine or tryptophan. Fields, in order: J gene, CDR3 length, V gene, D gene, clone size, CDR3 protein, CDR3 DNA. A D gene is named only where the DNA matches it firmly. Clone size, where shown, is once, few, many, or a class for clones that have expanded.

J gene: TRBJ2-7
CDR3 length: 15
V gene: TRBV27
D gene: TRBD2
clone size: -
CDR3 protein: CASIWRAGEVYEQYF
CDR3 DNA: TGTGCCAGCATTTGGAGGGCGGGAGAAGTCTACGAGCAGTACTTC

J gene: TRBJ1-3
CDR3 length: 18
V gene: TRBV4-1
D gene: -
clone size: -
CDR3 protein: CASSQDSRTDFSGNTIYF
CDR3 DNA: TGCGCCAGCAGCCAAGATAGTAGGACAGATTTCTCTGGAAACACCATATATTTT

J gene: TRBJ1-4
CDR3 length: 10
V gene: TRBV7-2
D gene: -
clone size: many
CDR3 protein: CASSWLGLFF
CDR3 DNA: TGTGCCAGCAGCTGGCTGGGTCTGTTTTTT

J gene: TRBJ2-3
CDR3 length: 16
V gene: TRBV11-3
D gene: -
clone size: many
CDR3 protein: CASSLDHSGGTDTQYF
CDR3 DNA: TGTGCCAGCAGCCTCGACCATTCGGGAGGCACAGATACGCAGTATTTT

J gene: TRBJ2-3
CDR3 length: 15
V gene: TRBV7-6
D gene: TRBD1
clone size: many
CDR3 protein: CASSSQGAFTDTQYF
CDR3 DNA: TGTGCCAGCAGCTCACAGGGGGCATTTACAGATACGCAGTATTTT

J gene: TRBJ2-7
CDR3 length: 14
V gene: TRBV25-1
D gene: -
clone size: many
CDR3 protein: CASSEYGGTYEQYF
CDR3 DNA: TGTGCCAGCAGTGAATATGGCGGAACCTACGAGCAGTACTTC

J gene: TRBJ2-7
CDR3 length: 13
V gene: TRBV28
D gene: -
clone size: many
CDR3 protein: CASSLDTNYEQYF
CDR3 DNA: TGTGCCAGCAGCCTGGACACCAACTACGAGCAGTACTTC

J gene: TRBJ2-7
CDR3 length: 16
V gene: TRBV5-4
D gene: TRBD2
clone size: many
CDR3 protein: CASSERLAGSFGEQYF
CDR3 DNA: TGTGCCAGCAGCGAACGACTAGCGGGGAGTTTCGGGGAGCAGTACTTC

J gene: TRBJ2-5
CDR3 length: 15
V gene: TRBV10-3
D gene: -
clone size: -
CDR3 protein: CAISASPGVVAPQYF
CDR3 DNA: TGTGCCATCAGTGCGTCCCCGGGCGTAGTAGCGCCCCAGTACTTC

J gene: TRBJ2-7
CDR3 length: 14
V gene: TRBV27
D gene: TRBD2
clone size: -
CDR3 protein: CARRPELAVYQQYF
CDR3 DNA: TGTGCCCGCCGCCCGGAACTAGCGGTCTACCAGCAGTACTTC

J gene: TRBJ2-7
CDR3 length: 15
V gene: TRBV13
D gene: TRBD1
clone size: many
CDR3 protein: CASSSEGQGSRLQYF
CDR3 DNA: TGTGCCAGCAGCTCCGAGGGACAGGGGTCCCGGTTGCAGTACTTC

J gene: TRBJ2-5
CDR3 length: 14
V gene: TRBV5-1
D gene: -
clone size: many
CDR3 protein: CASSLEFGEETQYF
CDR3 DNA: TGCGCCAGCAGCTTGGAGTTCGGCGAAGAGACCCAGTACTTC

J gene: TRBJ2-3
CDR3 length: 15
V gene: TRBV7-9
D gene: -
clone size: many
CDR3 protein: CASSTQDSHTDTQYF
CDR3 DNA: TGTGCCAGCAGCACCCAAGACAGCCACACAGATACGCAGTATTTT

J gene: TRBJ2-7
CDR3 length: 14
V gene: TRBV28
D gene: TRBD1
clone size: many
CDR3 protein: CASKRYRGPSEQYF
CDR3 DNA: TGTGCCAGCAAGCGTTACAGGGGGCCCTCCGAGCAGTACTTC

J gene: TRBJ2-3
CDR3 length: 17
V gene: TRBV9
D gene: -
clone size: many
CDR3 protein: CASSGHSGGQFTDTQYF
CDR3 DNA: TGTGCCAGCAGCGGCCACTCCGGCGGCCAATTCACAGATACGCAGTATTTT

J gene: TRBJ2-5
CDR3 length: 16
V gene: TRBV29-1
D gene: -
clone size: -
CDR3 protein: CSVGDDRGAFTETQYF
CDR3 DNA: TGCAGCGTTGGAGACGACCGGGGGGCCTTTACGGAGACCCAGTACTTC

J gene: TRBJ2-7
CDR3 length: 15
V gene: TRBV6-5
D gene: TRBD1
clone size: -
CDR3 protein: CASRTQTGTFYEQYF
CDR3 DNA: TGTGCCAGCAGGACCCAGACAGGGACGTTCTACGAGCAGTACTTC

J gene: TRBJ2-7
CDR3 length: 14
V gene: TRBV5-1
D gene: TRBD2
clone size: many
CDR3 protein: CASSLAAGVGEQYF
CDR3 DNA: TGCGCCAGCAGCTTGGCAGCGGGAGTGGGCGAGCAGTACTTC

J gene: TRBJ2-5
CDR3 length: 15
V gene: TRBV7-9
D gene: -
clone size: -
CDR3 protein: CASGYFGTLEATQYF
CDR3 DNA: TGTGCCAGCGGTTATTTCGGGACATTAGAAGCGACCCAGTACTTC

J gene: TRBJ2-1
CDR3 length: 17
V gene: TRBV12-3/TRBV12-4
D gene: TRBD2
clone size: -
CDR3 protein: CASSLGPSGGAFNEQFF
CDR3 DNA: TGTGCCAGCAGTTTAGGCCCTAGCGGGGGGGCATTCAATGAGCAGTTCTTC

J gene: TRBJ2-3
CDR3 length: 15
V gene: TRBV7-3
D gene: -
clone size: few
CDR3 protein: CASSLGYRTTDTQYF
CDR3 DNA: TGTGCCAGCAGCTTAGGCTACCGGACCACAGATACGCAGTATTTT

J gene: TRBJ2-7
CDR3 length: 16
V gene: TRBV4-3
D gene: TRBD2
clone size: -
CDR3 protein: CASSQNVGAGGNEQYF
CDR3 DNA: TGCGCCAGCAGCCAAAATGTCGGAGCGGGAGGGAACGAGCAGTACTTC

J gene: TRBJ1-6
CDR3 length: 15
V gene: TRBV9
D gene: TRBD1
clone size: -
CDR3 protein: CASSATGTVNSPLHF
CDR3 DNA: TGTGCCAGCAGCGCAACCGGGACAGTTAATTCGCCCCTCCACTTT

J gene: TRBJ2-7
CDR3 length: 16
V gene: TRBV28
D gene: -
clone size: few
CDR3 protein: CASTPRQGRVTYEQYF
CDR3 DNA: TGTGCCAGCACCCCACGCCAGGGGCGGGTTACCTACGAGCAGTACTTC

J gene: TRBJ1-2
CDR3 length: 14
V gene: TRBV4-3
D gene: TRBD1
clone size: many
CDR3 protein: CASSPGQAVYGYTF
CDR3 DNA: TGCGCCAGCAGCCCGGGACAGGCGGTCTATGGCTACACCTTC

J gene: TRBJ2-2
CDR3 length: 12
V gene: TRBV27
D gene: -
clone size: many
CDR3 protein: CASSISPGELFF
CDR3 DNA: TGTGCCAGCAGTATCAGTCCCGGGGAGCTGTTTTTT

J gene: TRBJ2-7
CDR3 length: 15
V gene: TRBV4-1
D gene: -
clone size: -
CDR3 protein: CASSQEPLSRYEQYF
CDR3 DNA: TGCGCCAGCAGCCAAGAGCCGCTAAGCAGATACGAGCAGTACTTC

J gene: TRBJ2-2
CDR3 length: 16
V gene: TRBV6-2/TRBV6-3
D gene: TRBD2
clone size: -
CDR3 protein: CASREGLAGETGELFF
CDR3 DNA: TGTGCCAGCAGGGAAGGACTAGCGGGAGAGACCGGGGAGCTGTTTTTT

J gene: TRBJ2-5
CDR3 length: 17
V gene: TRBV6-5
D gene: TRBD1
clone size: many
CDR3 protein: CASSYEAGGLQSETQYF
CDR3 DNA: TGTGCCAGCAGTTACGAAGCAGGGGGCTTGCAGTCGGAGACCCAGTACTTC

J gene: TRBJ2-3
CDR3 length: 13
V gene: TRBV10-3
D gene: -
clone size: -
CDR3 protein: CAISLDLPATQYF
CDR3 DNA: TGTGCCATCAGCCTAGACCTCCCAGCTACGCAGTATTTT

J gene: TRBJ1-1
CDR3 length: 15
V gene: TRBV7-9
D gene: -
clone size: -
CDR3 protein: CASSFGSPANTAAIF
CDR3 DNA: TGTGCCAGCAGCTTTGGTTCGCCGGCGAACACTGCAGCTATCTTT

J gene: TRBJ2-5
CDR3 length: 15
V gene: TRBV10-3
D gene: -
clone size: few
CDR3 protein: CAISSPTETQETQYF
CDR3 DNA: TGTGCCATCAGCTCCCCGACTGAAACACAAGAGACCCAGTACTTC

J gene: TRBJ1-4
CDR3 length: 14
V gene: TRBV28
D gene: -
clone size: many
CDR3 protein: CASSQPETNEKLFF
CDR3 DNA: TGTGCCAGCAGCCAGCCGGAGACCAATGAAAAACTGTTTTTT

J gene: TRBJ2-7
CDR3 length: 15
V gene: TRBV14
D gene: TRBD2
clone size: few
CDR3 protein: CASSQELAGAYEQYF
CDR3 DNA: TGTGCCAGCAGCCAAGAACTAGCGGGAGCCTACGAGCAGTACTTC

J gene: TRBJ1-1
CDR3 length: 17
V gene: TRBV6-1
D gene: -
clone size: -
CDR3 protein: CASSEFSMRRDPVEAFF
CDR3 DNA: TGTGCCAGCAGTGAATTTTCTATGAGACGGGACCCCGTTGAAGCTTTCTTT

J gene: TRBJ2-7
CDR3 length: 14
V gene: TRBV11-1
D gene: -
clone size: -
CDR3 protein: CASSSMTGTYEQYF
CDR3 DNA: TGTGCCAGCAGCTCTATGACAGGAACCTACGAGCAGTACTTC

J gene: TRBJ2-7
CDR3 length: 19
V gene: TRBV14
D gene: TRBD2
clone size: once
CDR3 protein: CASSQDFASGGTLSYGQYF
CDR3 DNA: TGTGCCAGCAGCCAAGATTTCGCTAGCGGGGGGACCTTATCCTACGGGCAGTACTTC

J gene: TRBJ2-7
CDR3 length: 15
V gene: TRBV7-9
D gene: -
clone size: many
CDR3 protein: CASSSAWGEYYEQYF
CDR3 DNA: TGTGCCAGCAGTTCCGCGTGGGGGGAGTACTACGAGCAGTACTTC

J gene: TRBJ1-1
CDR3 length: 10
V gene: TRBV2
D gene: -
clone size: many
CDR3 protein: CASSEGGAFF
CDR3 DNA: TGTGCCAGCAGTGAAGGGGGAGCTTTCTTT

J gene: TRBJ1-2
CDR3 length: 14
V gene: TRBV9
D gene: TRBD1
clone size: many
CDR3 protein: CASTLTGGGYGYTF
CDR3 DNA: TGTGCCAGCACCCTGACAGGGGGTGGCTATGGCTACACCTTC

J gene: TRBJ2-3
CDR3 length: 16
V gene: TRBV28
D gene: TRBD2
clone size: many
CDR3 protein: CASSLGSGTPTDTQYF
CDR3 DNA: TGTGCCAGCAGTTTGGGTAGCGGGACCCCCACAGATACGCAGTATTTT

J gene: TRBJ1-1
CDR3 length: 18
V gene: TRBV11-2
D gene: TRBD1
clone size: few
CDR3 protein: CASSTPAGTDTMNTEAFF
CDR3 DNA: TGTGCCAGCAGCACCCCCGCCGGGACAGATACAATGAACACTGAAGCTTTCTTT

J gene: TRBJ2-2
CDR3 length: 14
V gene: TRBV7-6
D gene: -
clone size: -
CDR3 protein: CASKHRTETGELFF
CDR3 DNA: TGTGCCAGCAAACACAGGACAGAGACCGGGGAGCTGTTTTTT

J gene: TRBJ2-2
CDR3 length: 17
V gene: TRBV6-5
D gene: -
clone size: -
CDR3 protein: CASSYSGWETQTGELFF
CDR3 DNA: TGTGCCAGCAGTTACTCGGGGTGGGAGACCCAGACCGGGGAGCTGTTTTTT

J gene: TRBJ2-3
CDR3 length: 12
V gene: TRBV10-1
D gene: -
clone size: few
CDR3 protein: CASSESLATQYF
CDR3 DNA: TGCGCCAGCAGTGAGTCACTAGCCACGCAGTATTTT